The subject of this entry is one T cell receptor (beta chain). Germline and junction disagree at one end, which may indicate a read error. These data are taken from a study of cytomegalovirus exposure and HLA in healthy donors. This CDR3 is 13 amino acids long. Germline V gene data show CDR1 as SEHNR and CDR2 as FQNEAQ (reference sequence). Assay used: immunoSEQ multiplex PCR; TCRdb lists only in-frame clones, some missing. The sample consists of 150,000 to 200,000 clones, about 90% of them appearing once. The rearrangement links TRBV7-9 to TRBJ2-1; tentative D call: TRBD2 (6 bases). The origin of this receptor is a woman aged 18-35 years in good health and CMV-seropositive. The sequenced material came from PBMCs. CDR3 residues: CASSSLARDPSVF. The CDR3 coding sequence is TGTGCCAGCAGCTCCCTGGCGCGGGACCCCTCGGTCTTC.